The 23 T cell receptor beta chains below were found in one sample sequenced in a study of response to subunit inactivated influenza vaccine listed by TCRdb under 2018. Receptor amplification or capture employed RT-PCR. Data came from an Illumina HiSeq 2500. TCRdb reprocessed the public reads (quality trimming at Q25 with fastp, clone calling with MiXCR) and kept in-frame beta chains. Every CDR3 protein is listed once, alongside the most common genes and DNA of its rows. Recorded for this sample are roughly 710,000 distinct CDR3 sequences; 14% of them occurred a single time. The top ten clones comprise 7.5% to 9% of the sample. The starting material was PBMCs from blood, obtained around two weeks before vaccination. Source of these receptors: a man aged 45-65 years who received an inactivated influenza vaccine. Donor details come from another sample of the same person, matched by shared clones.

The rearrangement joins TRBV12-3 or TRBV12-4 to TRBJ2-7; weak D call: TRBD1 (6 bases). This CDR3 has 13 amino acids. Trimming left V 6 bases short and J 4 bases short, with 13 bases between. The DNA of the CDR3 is TGTGCCAGCAGAAAACAGGGTCAGTACGAGCAGTACTTC. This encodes CASRKQGQYEQYF.

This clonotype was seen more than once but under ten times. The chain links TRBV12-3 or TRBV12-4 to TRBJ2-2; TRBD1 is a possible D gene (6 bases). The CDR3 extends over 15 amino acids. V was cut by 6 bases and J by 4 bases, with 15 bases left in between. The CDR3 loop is CASRVWGRSTGELFF. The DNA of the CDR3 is TGTGCCAGCAGAGTTTGGGGGCGGAGCACCGGGGAGCTGTTTTTT.

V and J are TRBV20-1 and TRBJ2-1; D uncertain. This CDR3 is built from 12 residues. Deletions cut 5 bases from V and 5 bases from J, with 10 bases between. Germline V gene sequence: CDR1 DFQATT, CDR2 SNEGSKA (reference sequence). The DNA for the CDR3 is TGCAGTGCTCCCAAAAGGAACAATGAGCAGTTCTTC. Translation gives CSAPKRNNEQFF.

The CDR3 region has the DNA TGTGCCAGCACATCTAGCTCGTTAGATACGCAGTATTTT. Encoded protein: CASTSSSLDTQYF. This rearrangement joins TRBV2 to TRBJ2-3, with D maybe TRBD2 (5 bases). The germline V and J ends were trimmed by 7 bases and 5 bases, with 13 bases remaining between them. This CDR3 is built from 13 residues. The V gene's germline CDR1 is SNHLY and CDR2 FYNNEI.

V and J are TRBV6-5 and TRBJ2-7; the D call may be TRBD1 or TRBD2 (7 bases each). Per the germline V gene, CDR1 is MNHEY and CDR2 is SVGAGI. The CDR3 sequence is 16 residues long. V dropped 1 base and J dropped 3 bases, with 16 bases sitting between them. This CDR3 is CASSYYLPGGGYEQYF. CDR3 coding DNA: TGTGCCAGCAGTTACTATCTTCCAGGGGGGGGCTACGAGCAGTACTTC.

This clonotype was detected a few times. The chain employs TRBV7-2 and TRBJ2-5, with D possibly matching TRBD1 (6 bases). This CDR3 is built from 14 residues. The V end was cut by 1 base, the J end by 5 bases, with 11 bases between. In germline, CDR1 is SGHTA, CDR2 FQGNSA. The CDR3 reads CASSLERGKETQYF. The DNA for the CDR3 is TGTGCCAGCAGCTTAGAGAGGGGGAAGGAGACCCAGTACTTC.

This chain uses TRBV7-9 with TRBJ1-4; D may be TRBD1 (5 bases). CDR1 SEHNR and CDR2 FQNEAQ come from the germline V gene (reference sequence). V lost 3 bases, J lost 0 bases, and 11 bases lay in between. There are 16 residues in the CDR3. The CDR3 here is CASSFYQGPTNEKLFF. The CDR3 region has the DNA TGTGCCAGCAGCTTCTACCAGGGACCAACTAATGAAAAACTGTTTTTT.

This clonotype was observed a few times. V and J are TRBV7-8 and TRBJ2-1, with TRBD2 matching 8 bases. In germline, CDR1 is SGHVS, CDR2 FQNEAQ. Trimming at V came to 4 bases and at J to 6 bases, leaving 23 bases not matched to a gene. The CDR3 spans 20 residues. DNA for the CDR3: TGTGCCAGCAGCTCCTTAAGTCTAGCGGGCAAGAGGGGTTACGGCAATGAGCAGTTCTTC. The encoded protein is CASSSLSLAGKRGYGNEQFF.

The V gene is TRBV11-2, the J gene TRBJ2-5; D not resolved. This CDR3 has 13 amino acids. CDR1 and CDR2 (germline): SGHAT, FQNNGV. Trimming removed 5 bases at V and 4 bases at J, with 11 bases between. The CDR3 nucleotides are TGTGCCAGCAGCCAGGCCGTTGTAGAGACCCAGTACTTC. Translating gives CASSQAVVETQYF.

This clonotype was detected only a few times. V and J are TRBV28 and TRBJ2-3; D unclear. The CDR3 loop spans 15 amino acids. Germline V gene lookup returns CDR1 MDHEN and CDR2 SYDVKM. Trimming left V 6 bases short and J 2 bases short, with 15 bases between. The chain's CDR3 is CASSSPRQTTDTQYF. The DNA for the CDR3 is TGTGCCAGCAGCTCCCCGAGGCAGACCACAGATACGCAGTATTTT.

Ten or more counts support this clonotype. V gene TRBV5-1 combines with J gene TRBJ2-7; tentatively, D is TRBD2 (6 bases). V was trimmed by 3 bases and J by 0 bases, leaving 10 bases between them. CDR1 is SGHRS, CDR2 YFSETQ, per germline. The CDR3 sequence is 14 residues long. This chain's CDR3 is CASSSLASSYEQYF. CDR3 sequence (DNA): TGCGCCAGCAGCTCCCTAGCGAGCTCCTACGAGCAGTACTTC. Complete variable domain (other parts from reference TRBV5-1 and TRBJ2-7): KAGVTQTPRYLIKTRGQQVTLSCSPISGHRSVSWYQQTPGQGLQFLFEYFSETQRNKGNFPGRFSGRQFSNSRSEMNVSTLELGDSALYLCASSSLASSYEQYFGPGTRLTVT.

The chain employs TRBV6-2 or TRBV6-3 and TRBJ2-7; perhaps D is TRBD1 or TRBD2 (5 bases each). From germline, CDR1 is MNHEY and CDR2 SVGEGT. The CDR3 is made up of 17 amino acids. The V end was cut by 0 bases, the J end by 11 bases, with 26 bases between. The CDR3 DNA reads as TGTGCCAGCAGTTACTCGATGACCCGGGACGACCCGTTGGTTGAGTACTTC. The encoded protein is CASSYSMTRDDPLVEYF.

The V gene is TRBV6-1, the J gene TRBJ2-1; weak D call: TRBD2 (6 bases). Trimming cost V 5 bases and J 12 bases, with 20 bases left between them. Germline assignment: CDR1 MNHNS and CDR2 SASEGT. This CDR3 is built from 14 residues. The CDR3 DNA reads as TGTGCCAGCAGTAGGCCTCCACTAGCCCCGAGGCAGTTCTTC. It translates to CASSRPPLAPRQFF.

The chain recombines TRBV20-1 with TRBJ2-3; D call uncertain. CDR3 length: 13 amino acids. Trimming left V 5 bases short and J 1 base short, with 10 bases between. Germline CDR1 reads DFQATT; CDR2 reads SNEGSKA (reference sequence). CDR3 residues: CSASLTGTDTQYF. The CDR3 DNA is TGCAGTGCTTCACTAACTGGCACAGATACGCAGTATTTT.

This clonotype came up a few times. The CDR3 here is CASSRDPQGSPLHF. DNA for the CDR3: TGTGCCAGCAGCCGGGACCCCCAGGGTTCACCCCTCCACTTT. The V call is TRBV7-9, the J call TRBJ1-6; weak D call: TRBD1 (5 bases). The germline gives CDR1 SEHNR, CDR2 FQNEAQ (reference sequence). This CDR3 region has 14 residues. The V end lost 5 bases, the J end lost 9 bases, and 14 bases lay between the germline ends. Full variable domain (remainder filled in from reference TRBV7-9 and TRBJ1-6): DTGVSQNPRHKITKRGQNVTFRCDPISEHNRLYWYRQTLGQGPEFLTYFQNEAQLEKSRLLSDRFSAERPKGSFSTLEIQRTEQGDSAMYLCASSRDPQGSPLHFGNGTRLTVT.

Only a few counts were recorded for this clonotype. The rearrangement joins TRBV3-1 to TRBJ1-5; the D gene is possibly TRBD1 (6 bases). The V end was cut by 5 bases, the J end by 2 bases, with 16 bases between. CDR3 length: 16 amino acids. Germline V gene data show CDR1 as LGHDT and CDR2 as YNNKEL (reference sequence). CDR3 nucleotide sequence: TGTGCCAGCAGCACTGGCTACAGGGTTGGCAATCAGCCCCAGCATTTT. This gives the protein CASSTGYRVGNQPQHF. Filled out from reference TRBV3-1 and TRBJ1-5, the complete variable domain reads DTAVSQTPKYLVTQMGNDKSIKCEQNLGHDTMYWYKQDSKKFLKIMFSYNNKELIINETVPNRFSPKSPDKAHLNLHINSLELGDSAVYFCASSTGYRVGNQPQHFGDGTRLSIL.

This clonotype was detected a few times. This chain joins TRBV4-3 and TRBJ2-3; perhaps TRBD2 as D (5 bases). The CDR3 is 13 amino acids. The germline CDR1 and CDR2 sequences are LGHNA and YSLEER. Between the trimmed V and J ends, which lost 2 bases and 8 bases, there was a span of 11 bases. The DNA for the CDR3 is TGCGCCAGCAGCCAAAGGACTTCAAGTACGCAGTATTTT. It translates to CASSQRTSSTQYF.

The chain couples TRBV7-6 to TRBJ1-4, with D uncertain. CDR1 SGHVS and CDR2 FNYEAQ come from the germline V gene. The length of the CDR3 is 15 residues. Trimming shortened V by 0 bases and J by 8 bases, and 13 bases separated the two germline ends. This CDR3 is CASSLAFGQAEKLFF. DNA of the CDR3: TGTGCCAGCAGCTTAGCCTTTGGGCAAGCGGAAAAACTGTTTTTT.

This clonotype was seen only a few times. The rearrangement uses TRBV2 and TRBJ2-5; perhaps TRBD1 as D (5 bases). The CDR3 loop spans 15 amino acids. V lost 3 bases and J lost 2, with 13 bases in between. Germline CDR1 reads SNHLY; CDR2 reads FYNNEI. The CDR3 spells CASSDLVRAQETQYF. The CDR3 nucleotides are TGTGCCAGCAGTGATCTGGTCAGGGCGCAAGAGACCCAGTACTTC.

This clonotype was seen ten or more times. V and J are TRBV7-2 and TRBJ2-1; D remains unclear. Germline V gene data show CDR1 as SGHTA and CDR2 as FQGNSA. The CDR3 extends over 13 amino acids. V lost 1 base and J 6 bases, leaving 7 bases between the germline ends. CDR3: CASSLGVVNEQFF. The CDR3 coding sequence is TGTGCCAGCAGCTTAGGGGTGGTCAATGAGCAGTTCTTC. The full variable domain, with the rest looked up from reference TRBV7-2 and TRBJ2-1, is GAGVSQSPSNKVTEKGKDVELRCDPISGHTALYWYRQSLGQGLEFLIYFQGNSAPDKSGLPSDRFSAERTGGSVSTLTIQRTQQEDSAVYLCASSLGVVNEQFFGPGTRLTVL.

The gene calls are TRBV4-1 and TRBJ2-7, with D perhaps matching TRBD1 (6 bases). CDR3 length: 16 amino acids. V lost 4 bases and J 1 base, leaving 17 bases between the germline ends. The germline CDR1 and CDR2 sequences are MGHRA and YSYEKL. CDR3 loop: CASSLQPGQASYEQYF. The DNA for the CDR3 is TGCGCCAGCAGCCTCCAGCCGGGACAAGCTTCCTACGAGCAGTACTTC.

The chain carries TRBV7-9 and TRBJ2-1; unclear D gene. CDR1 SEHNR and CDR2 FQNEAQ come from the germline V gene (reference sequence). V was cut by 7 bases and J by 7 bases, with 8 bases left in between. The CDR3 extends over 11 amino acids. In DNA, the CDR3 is TGTGCCAGCACCCAAGGGAATGAGCAGTTCTTC. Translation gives CASTQGNEQFF.

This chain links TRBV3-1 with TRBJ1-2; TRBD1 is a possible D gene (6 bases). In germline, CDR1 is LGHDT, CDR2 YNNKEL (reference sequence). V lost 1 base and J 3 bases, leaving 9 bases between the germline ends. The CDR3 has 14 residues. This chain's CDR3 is CASSQGQVDYGYTF. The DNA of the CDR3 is TGTGCCAGCAGCCAAGGACAGGTGGACTATGGCTACACCTTC. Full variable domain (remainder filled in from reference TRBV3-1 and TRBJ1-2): DTAVSQTPKYLVTQMGNDKSIKCEQNLGHDTMYWYKQDSKKFLKIMFSYNNKELIINETVPNRFSPKSPDKAHLNLHINSLELGDSAVYFCASSQGQVDYGYTFGSGTRLTVV.